Listed below are T cell receptor beta chains from one sample, sequenced in a study of control samples from healthy donors and cancer patients. The method was immunoSEQ multiplex PCR; TCRdb's version includes in-frame clones alone and lacks a portion of them. The sample lists 120,000 to 150,000 clones, approximately 92% occurring once. Sequenced input: blood. All receptors come from a man under 40 in good health. Each CDR3 is given with its conserved first and last residue. The D gene is left open where the match is weak. For some rows the clone size is stated as once, few or many, or as a class when expanded; others skip it.

. TRBJ2-3 TRBV27 . CASSLSQGTDTQYF TGTGCCAGCAGTTTATCCCAGGGAACAGATACGCAGTATTTT
. TRBJ2-7 TRBV4-1 . CASSQGRGAYEQYF TGCGCCAGCAGCCAAGGCAGGGGGGCCTACGAGCAGTACTTC
. TRBJ1-1 TRBV25-1 TRBD1 CASMTGGANTEAFF TGTGCCAGCATGACAGGGGGCGCGAACACTGAAGCTTTCTTT
. TRBJ2-3 TRBV10-3 . CAISPTLGTDTQYF TGTGCCATCAGCCCCACCCTAGGGACAGATACGCAGTATTTT
. TRBJ2-7 TRBV19 TRBD1 CASSPGTGYEQYF TGTGCCAGTAGTCCTGGGACAGGCTACGAGCAGTACTTC
. TRBJ2-1 TRBV30 . CAWSVWEEQFF TGTGCCTGGAGTGTATGGGAGGAGCAGTTCTTC
. TRBJ2-6 TRBV6-5 . CASSFRRSGANVLTF TGTGCCAGCAGTTTCCGTCGCTCTGGGGCCAACGTCCTGACTTTC
once TRBJ1-5 TRBV6-5 . CASSLSRVGGNQPQHF TGTGCCAGCAGTTTGTCCAGGGTGGGTGGCAATCAGCCCCAGCATTTT
. TRBJ2-1 TRBV2 . CARGNGYYNEQFF TGTGCCAGGGGGAACGGCTACTACAATGAGCAGTTCTTC
. TRBJ2-3 TRBV27 TRBD2 CASSSRREGTDTQYF TGTGCCAGCAGTTCTCGCCGGGAGGGCACAGATACGCAGTATTTT
. TRBJ2-1 TRBV12-5 . CASGLVNGNRRNTYNEQFF TGTGCTAGTGGTTTGGTAAACGGAAACAGACGAAATACCTACAATGAGCAGTTCTTC
. TRBJ2-7 TRBV7-9 . CASSLDSSYEQYF TGTGCCAGCAGCTTAGACAGCTCCTACGAGCAGTACTTC
. TRBJ1-1 TRBV6-6 . CASSRSLSALNTEAFF TGTGCCAGCAGCCGATCCCTTAGCGCCTTGAACACTGAAGCTTTCTTT
. TRBJ1-2 TRBV18 . CASSPSSQGLVGYTF TGTGCCAGCTCACCAAGCTCGCAAGGGTTGGTTGGCTACACCTTC
. TRBJ1-2 TRBV19 TRBD1 CASSTFEMDRANGYTF TGTGCCAGTAGTACTTTCGAGATGGACAGGGCTAATGGCTACACCTTC
. TRBJ2-3 TRBV10-3 . CAITQDGTDTQYF TGTGCCATCACTCAAGACGGGACAGATACGCAGTATTTT
. TRBJ2-7 TRBV10-3 TRBD1 CAISDFTGGNEQYF TGTGCCATCAGTGATTTCACAGGGGGTAACGAGCAGTACTTC
. TRBJ1-4 TRBV6-4 TRBD1 CASNEGGTGENEKLFF TGTGCCAGCAACGAGGGTGGGACAGGGGAAAATGAAAAACTGTTTTTT
. TRBJ1-5 TRBV25-1 . CASSDGSSNQPQHF TGTGCCAGCAGTGACGGGTCTAGCAATCAGCCCCAGCATTTT
. TRBJ2-5 TRBV28 TRBD2 CASSSSGGSGETQYF TGTGCCAGCAGTAGTAGCGGGGGGTCTGGGGAGACCCAGTACTTC
once TRBJ2-7 TRBV30 . CAWSVGDPSSYEQYF TGTGCCTGGAGTGTGGGGGACCCAAGCTCCTACGAGCAGTACTTC
few TRBJ1-2 TRBV7-2 . CASSLDIWDGGYTF TGTGCCAGCAGCCTAGATATCTGGGACGGTGGCTACACCTTC
once TRBJ1-2 TRBV5-6 . CASSLGGGGGYTF TGTGCCAGCAGCTTGGGGGGAGGAGGAGGCTACACCTTC
. TRBJ1-3 TRBV5-8 . CASSLTGGGNTIYF TGTGCCAGCAGCTTGACAGGAGGTGGAAACACCATATATTTT
once TRBJ1-4 TRBV24-1 . CATSDGTDNEKLFF TGTGCCACCAGTGACGGGACGGATAATGAAAAACTGTTTTTT
. TRBJ2-3 TRBV12-3/TRBV12-4 . CASSLQADTQYF TGTGCCAGCAGTTTACAGGCAGATACGCAGTATTTT
. TRBJ2-5 TRBV12-5 TRBD1 CASGLGDRGETQYF TGTGCTAGTGGTTTGGGGGACAGGGGAGAGACCCAGTACTTC
. TRBJ1-3 TRBV30 . CAWRRYGGNTIYF TGTGCCTGGCGACGGTATGGTGGAAACACCATATATTTT
. TRBJ1-2 TRBV27 . CASSLQGNYGYTF TGTGCCAGCAGTTTACAGGGGAACTATGGCTACACCTTC
. TRBJ1-4 TRBV6-5 TRBD1 CASTGGVEKLFF TGTGCCAGCACAGGGGGCGTTGAAAAACTGTTTTTT
. TRBJ2-7 TRBV19 . CASKPGQGSYEQYF TGTGCCAGTAAGCCGGGACAAGGCTCCTACGAGCAGTACTTC
. TRBJ1-2 TRBV28 TRBD1 CASSLRGRGGYGYTF TGTGCCAGCAGCCTTAGGGGGCGGGGGGGATATGGCTACACCTTC
. TRBJ1-1 TRBV4-1 . CASSQGTGFPVPEAFF TGCGCCAGCAGCCAAGGCACAGGGTTTCCAGTTCCTGAAGCTTTCTTT
. TRBJ1-1 TRBV6-5 TRBD1 CASSYGTGGVSEAFF TGTGCCAGCAGTTACGGGACAGGGGGTGTTTCTGAAGCTTTCTTT
. TRBJ1-4 TRBV19 . CASSPILNGRENEKLFF TGTGCCAGTAGCCCCATTCTGAACGGCAGGGAGAATGAAAAACTGTTTTTT
. TRBJ2-3 TRBV2 . CASSELGPSTDTQYF TGTGCCAGCAGTGAACTGGGCCCCAGCACAGATACGCAGTATTTT
. TRBJ1-1 TRBV29-1 . CSVEFWGGTEAFF TGCAGCGTTGAGTTTTGGGGGGGCACTGAAGCTTTCTTT
. TRBJ1-1 TRBV9 TRBD1 CASSAHGTATEAFF TGTGCCAGCAGCGCCCATGGGACAGCCACTGAAGCTTTCTTT
once TRBJ1-5 TRBV24-1 TRBD1 CATSRDRVDQPQHF TGTGCCACCTCCCGGGACAGGGTGGATCAGCCCCAGCATTTT
. TRBJ1-2 TRBV7-2 . CASRPEYGYTF TGTGCCAGCAGACCAGAATATGGCTACACCTTC
. TRBJ2-7 TRBV9 . CASSVGDSYEQYF TGTGCCAGCAGCGTAGGAGACTCCTACGAGCAGTACTTC
. TRBJ1-6 TRBV5-1 . CASSLVSAGSPLHF TGCGCCAGCAGCTTGGTGTCAGCCGGTTCACCCCTCCACTTT
. TRBJ1-5 TRBV19 . CASSMDGSNQPQHF TGTGCCAGTAGTATGGACGGGAGCAATCAGCCCCAGCATTTT
. TRBJ1-5 TRBV7-9 . CASSLASSNQPQHF TGTGCCAGCAGCTTAGCGAGTAGCAATCAGCCCCAGCATTTT
. TRBJ1-2 TRBV28 . CASSLSTNYGYTF TGTGCCAGCAGTTTGTCGACTAACTATGGCTACACCTTC
. TRBJ2-1 TRBV15 . CATNLAEIYPSYNEQFF TGTGCCACCAATTTGGCAGAAATTTATCCCTCCTACAATGAGCAGTTCTTC
once TRBJ1-2 TRBV6-6 . CASSYMGNDGYTF TGTGCCAGCAGTTACATGGGGAACGATGGCTACACCTTC
. TRBJ1-5 TRBV2 . CASTKDGLNQPQHF TGTGCCAGCACCAAGGACGGACTAAATCAGCCCCAGCATTTT
. TRBJ1-3 TRBV6-1 . CASSDPLSGNTIYF TGTGCCAGCAGTGATCCCCTCTCTGGAAACACCATATATTTT
once TRBJ2-3 TRBV7-2 TRBD2 CASSLAPGLACYF TGTGCCAGCAGCTTAGCGCCCGGACTAGCGTGTTATTTT
. TRBJ2-4 TRBV20-1 TRBD2 CSASGGGANWDIQYF TGCAGTGCTAGTGGCGGGGGGGCCAATTGGGACATTCAGTACTTC
. TRBJ2-7 TRBV11-2 TRBD2 CASSAGLVGEQYF TGTGCCAGCAGCGCGGGACTAGTTGGTGAGCAGTACTTC
. TRBJ2-7 TRBV3-1/TRBV3-2 TRBD1 CASSPGTGGFYEQYF TGTGCCAGCAGCCCGGGGACAGGGGGATTTTACGAGCAGTACTTC
. TRBJ1-6 TRBV19 . CASSTKDGVGDSPLHF TGTGCCAGTAGTACGAAGGACGGAGTGGGTGATTCACCCCTCCACTTT
. TRBJ2-3 TRBV11-2 . CASTKGLVSADTQYF TGTGCCAGCACCAAGGGACTCGTAAGCGCAGATACGCAGTATTTT